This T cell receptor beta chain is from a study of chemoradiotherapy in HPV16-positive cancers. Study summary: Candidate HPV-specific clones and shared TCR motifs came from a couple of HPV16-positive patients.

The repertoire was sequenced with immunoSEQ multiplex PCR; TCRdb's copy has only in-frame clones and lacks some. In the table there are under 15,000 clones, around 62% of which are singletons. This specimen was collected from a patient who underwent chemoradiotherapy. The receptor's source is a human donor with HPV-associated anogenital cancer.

CDR3 bases: TGTGCCTGGAGGCAAGGGACAACGAACACCGGGGAGCTGTTTTTT. Its translation is CAWRQGTTNTGELFF. The chain links TRBV30 to TRBJ2-2, with TRBD1 as a possible D gene (6 bases). This CDR3 has 15 amino acids. The germline V gene encodes CDR1 GTSNPN and CDR2 SVGIG (reference sequence). V lost 3 bases to trimming and J lost 0 bases, with 11 bases between them.